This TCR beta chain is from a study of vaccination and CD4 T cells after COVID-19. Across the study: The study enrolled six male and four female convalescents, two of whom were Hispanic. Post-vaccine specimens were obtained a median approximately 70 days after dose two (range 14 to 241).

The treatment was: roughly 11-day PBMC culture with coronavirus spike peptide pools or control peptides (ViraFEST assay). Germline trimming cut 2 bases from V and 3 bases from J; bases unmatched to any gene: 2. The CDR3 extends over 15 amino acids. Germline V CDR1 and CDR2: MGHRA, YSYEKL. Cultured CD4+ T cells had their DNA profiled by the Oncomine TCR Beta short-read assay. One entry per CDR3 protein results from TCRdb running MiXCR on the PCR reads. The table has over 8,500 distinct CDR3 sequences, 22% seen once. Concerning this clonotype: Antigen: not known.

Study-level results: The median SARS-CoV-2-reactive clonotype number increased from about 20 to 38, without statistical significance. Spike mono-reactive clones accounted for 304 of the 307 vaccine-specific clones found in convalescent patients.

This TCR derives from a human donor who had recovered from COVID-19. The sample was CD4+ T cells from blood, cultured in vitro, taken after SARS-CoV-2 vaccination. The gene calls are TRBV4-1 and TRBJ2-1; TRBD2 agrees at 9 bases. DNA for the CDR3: TGCGCCAGCAGCCAACCGACTAGCGGCTACAATGAGCAGTTCTTC. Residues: CASSQPTSGYNEQFF.